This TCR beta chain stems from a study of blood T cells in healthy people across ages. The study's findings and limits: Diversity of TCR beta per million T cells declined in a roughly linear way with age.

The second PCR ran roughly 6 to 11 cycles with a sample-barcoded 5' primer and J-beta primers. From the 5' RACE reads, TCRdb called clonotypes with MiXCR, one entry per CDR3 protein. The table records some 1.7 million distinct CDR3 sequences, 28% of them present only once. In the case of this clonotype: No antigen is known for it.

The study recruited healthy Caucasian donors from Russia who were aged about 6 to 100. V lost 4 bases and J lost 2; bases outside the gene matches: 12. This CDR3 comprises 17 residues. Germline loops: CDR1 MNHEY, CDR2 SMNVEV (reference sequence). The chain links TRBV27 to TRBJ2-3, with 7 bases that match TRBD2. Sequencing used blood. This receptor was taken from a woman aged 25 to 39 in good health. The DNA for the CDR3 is TGTGCCAGCAGTTCGGGCCGGGGGGACCTTATCACAGATACGCAGTATTTT. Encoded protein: CASSSGRGDLITDTQYF.